The sequence of this T cell receptor beta chain was determined in a study of blood T cell repertoires in COVID-19. Whole-study context: Nucleic acid was either cDNA or gDNA, and it came from T cells, B-cell-depleted T cells, or PBMCs.

This CDR3 has 15 amino acids. Trimming shortened V by 2 bases and J by 1 base, and 12 bases separated the two germline ends. CDR1 is GTSNPN, CDR2 SVGIG, per germline (reference sequence). Per the original methods: Nucleated cell counts were estimated from reference gene primer amplification. The repertoire was sequenced with immunoSEQ multiplex PCR; TCRdb's copy has only in-frame clones and lacks some. The V and J calls and the clone size are those of that table, but D and trimming were determined from the DNA. The sample has fewer than 250,000 clones; roughly 80% are singletons. This chain uses TRBV30 with TRBJ1-5, with D possibly matching TRBD1 (5 bases). Sample: peripheral blood. The source of this sequence is a woman aged 45-60 years with acute or convalescent COVID-19. The CDR3 DNA sequence: TGTGCCTGGAGTTCGGGGGGGGGAAGCAATCAGCCCCAGCATTTT. Translation: CAWSSGGGSNQPQHF.